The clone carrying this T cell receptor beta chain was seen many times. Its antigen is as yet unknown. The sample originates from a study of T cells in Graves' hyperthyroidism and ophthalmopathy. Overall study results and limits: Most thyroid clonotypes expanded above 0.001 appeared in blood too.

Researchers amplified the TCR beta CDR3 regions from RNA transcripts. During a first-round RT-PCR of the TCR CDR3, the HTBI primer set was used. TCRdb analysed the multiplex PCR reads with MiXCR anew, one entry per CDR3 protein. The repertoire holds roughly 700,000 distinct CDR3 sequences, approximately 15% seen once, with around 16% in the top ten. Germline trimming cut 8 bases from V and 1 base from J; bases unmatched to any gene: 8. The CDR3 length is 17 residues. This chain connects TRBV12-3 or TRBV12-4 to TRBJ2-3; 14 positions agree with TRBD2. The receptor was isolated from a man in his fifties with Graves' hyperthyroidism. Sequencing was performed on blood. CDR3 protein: CASGGTSGSRGTDTQYF. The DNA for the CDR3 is TGTGCCAGCGGTGGGACTAGCGGGAGCCGAGGCACAGATACGCAGTATTTT.